Below, one T cell receptor beta chain is given with its context. Its antigen is unknown. CDR3 size: 15 residues. CDR1 is MNHEY and CDR2 is SMNVEV in the germline V gene (reference sequence). The V and J ends lost 1 base and 4 bases respectively, with 13 bases between them. Primers included in the PCR were 60 Vbeta and 13 Jbeta primers. Clones were read by immunoSEQ multiplex PCR, and TCRdb kept only the in-frame ones, dropping some. The sample shows about 210,000 clones, over 75% of them seen only once. These data belong to a study of cytomegalovirus exposure and HLA in healthy donors. Points from the study as a whole: Later analysis indicated greater clonal expansion among HLA-associated TCR beta chains than among equally common other chains. The study dropped some indistinguishable V segments, TRBV6-2 and TRBV6-3 among them.

This rearrangement joins TRBV27 to TRBJ2-5; a possible D gene is TRBD2 (5 bases). The sequencing sample was made of PBMCs. The sequence was collected from a boy aged 5 to 17 in good health and CMV-seronegative. The CDR3 DNA sequence: TGTGCCAGCAGTTTATTTGGAGGATTGTTAGAGACCCAGTACTTC. This gives the protein CASSLFGGLLETQYF.